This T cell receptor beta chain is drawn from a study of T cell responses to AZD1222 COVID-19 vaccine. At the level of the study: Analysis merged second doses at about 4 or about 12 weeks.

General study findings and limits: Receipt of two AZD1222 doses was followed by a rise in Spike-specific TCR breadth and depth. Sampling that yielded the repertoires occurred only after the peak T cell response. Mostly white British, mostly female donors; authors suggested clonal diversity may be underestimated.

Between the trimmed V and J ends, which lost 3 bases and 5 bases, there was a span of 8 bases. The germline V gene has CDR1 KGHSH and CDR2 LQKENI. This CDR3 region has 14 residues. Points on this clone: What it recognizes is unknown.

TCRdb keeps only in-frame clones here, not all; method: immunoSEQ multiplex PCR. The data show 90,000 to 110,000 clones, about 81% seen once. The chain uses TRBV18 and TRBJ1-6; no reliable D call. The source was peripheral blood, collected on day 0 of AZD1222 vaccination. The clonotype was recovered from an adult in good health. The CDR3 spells CASSPPSNNSPLHF. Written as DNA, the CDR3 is TGTGCCAGCTCACCCCCGAGCAATAATTCACCCCTCCACTTT.